A selection of T cell receptor beta chains follows, all from one sample in a study of T cell changes during pregnancy in multiple sclerosis. Produced via immunoSEQ multiplex PCR; TCRdb's table is partial and in-frame only. This table has under 90,000 clones, 92% appearing once. The sequenced sample was peripheral blood, obtained after pregnancy. These TCRs come from a female donor in good health, enrolled as a control in a pregnancy study. The CDR3 runs from the conserved cysteine through the conserved F or W. The D gene is left open where the match is weak. The listing skips clone size in some rows; elsewhere it reads once, few, many or a size class.

j_call: TRBJ2-1; v_call: TRBV11-2; clone_size: .; cdr3_length: 18; d_call: .; cdr3_aa: CASSLVLAGWGDYNEQFF; cdr3_nt: TGTGCCAGCAGCTTAGTTCTAGCCGGGTGGGGGGACTACAATGAGCAGTTCTTC
j_call: TRBJ1-5; v_call: TRBV28; clone_size: .; cdr3_length: 15; d_call: TRBD1; cdr3_aa: CASSLRTGGYQPQHF; cdr3_nt: TGTGCCAGCAGTTTAAGGACAGGGGGTTACCAGCCCCAGCATTTT
j_call: TRBJ2-6; v_call: TRBV2; clone_size: once; cdr3_length: 16; d_call: TRBD1; cdr3_aa: CASSSTGTSGANVLTF; cdr3_nt: TGTGCCAGCAGTTCGACAGGGACCTCTGGGGCCAACGTCCTGACTTTC
j_call: TRBJ2-2; v_call: TRBV7-9; clone_size: .; cdr3_length: 14; d_call: .; cdr3_aa: CASSSNPNTGELFF; cdr3_nt: TGTGCCAGCAGCTCAAATCCGAACACCGGGGAGCTGTTTTTT
j_call: TRBJ1-1; v_call: TRBV27; clone_size: .; cdr3_length: 16; d_call: TRBD1; cdr3_aa: CASSFQGAQGGTEAFF; cdr3_nt: TGTGCCAGCAGTTTCCAGGGGGCGCAGGGGGGCACTGAAGCTTTCTTT
j_call: TRBJ1-1; v_call: TRBV5-1; clone_size: .; cdr3_length: 13; d_call: .; cdr3_aa: CASSLGRGTEAFF; cdr3_nt: TGCGCCAGCAGCTTAGGCAGGGGAACTGAAGCTTTCTTT
j_call: TRBJ1-1; v_call: TRBV5-1; clone_size: .; cdr3_length: 13; d_call: TRBD1; cdr3_aa: CASSLAAGGEAFF; cdr3_nt: TGCGCCAGCAGCTTGGCGGCAGGGGGCGAAGCTTTCTTT
j_call: TRBJ1-6; v_call: TRBV5-8; clone_size: .; cdr3_length: 16; d_call: .; cdr3_aa: CASSLVEGVYNSPLHF; cdr3_nt: TGTGCCAGCAGCTTGGTTGAGGGGGTGTACAATTCACCCCTCCACTTT
j_call: TRBJ2-7; v_call: TRBV7-3; clone_size: .; cdr3_length: 14; d_call: TRBD1; cdr3_aa: CASSSWTGVYEQYF; cdr3_nt: TGTGCCAGCAGCTCCTGGACAGGGGTCTACGAGCAGTACTTC
j_call: TRBJ2-3; v_call: TRBV15; clone_size: .; cdr3_length: 15; d_call: .; cdr3_aa: CATSSRTTSTDTQYF; cdr3_nt: TGTGCCACCAGCAGTCGGACAACGAGCACAGATACGCAGTATTTT
j_call: TRBJ2-7; v_call: TRBV7-9; clone_size: .; cdr3_length: 13; d_call: .; cdr3_aa: CASTTPGSYEQYF; cdr3_nt: TGTGCCAGCACCACCCCGGGGTCTTACGAGCAGTACTTC
j_call: TRBJ1-5; v_call: TRBV19; clone_size: .; cdr3_length: 15; d_call: .; cdr3_aa: CASSIGREIDQPQHF; cdr3_nt: TGTGCCAGTAGTATCGGACGGGAGATAGATCAGCCCCAGCATTTT
j_call: TRBJ1-2; v_call: TRBV23-1; clone_size: once; cdr3_length: 14; d_call: TRBD1; cdr3_aa: CASSQLKTGRGYTF; cdr3_nt: TGCGCCAGCAGTCAATTAAAGACAGGGCGCGGCTACACCTTC
j_call: TRBJ1-5; v_call: TRBV6-1; clone_size: once; cdr3_length: 14; d_call: TRBD1; cdr3_aa: CASWEQGGPLSQHF; cdr3_nt: TGTGCCAGCTGGGAGCAGGGGGGTCCGTTATCCCAGCATTTT
j_call: TRBJ1-4; v_call: TRBV19; clone_size: .; cdr3_length: 14; d_call: .; cdr3_aa: CASSIQVAGEKLFF; cdr3_nt: TGTGCCAGTAGTATACAGGTGGCGGGTGAAAAACTGTTTTTT
j_call: TRBJ2-5; v_call: TRBV28; clone_size: .; cdr3_length: 22; d_call: TRBD1; cdr3_aa: CASVDSRRAGGPRKPRKETQYF; cdr3_nt: TGTGCCAGCGTCGACTCACGTAGGGCAGGGGGCCCCAGAAAGCCGAGGAAAGAGACCCAGTACTTC
j_call: TRBJ1-2; v_call: TRBV10-3; clone_size: .; cdr3_length: 14; d_call: .; cdr3_aa: CAISLGGGTGGYTF; cdr3_nt: TGTGCCATCAGTCTCGGGGGGGGAACAGGGGGCTACACCTTC
j_call: TRBJ2-5; v_call: TRBV19; clone_size: .; cdr3_length: 14; d_call: .; cdr3_aa: CASSIGEGLGTQYF; cdr3_nt: TGTGCCAGTAGTATAGGAGAGGGCCTCGGGACCCAGTACTTC
j_call: TRBJ2-1; v_call: TRBV11-1; clone_size: .; cdr3_length: 13; d_call: .; cdr3_aa: CASSPISGNEQFF; cdr3_nt: TGTGCCAGCAGCCCGATAAGCGGAAATGAGCAGTTCTTC
j_call: TRBJ2-7; v_call: TRBV2; clone_size: .; cdr3_length: 12; d_call: TRBD1; cdr3_aa: CASRQGADEQYF; cdr3_nt: TGTGCCAGCAGGCAGGGGGCGGACGAGCAGTACTTC
j_call: TRBJ1-4; v_call: TRBV6-5; clone_size: .; cdr3_length: 15; d_call: .; cdr3_aa: CASSYSQAANEKLFF; cdr3_nt: TGTGCCAGCAGTTACAGCCAGGCAGCTAATGAAAAACTGTTTTTT
j_call: TRBJ1-1; v_call: TRBV27; clone_size: .; cdr3_length: 14; d_call: TRBD1; cdr3_aa: CASSLGTGGTEAFF; cdr3_nt: TGTGCCAGCAGTCTAGGGACAGGGGGCACTGAAGCTTTCTTT
j_call: TRBJ2-7; v_call: TRBV27; clone_size: .; cdr3_length: 14; d_call: .; cdr3_aa: CASSLWARGDEQYF; cdr3_nt: TGTGCCAGCAGTTTATGGGCCAGGGGTGACGAGCAGTACTTC
j_call: TRBJ2-2; v_call: TRBV7-3; clone_size: .; cdr3_length: 17; d_call: TRBD2; cdr3_aa: CASSTGLAGGKAGELFF; cdr3_nt: TGTGCCAGCAGCACAGGACTAGCGGGAGGTAAAGCCGGGGAGCTGTTTTTT
j_call: TRBJ2-7; v_call: TRBV28; clone_size: .; cdr3_length: 16; d_call: TRBD1; cdr3_aa: CASSSPNIGGGYEQYF; cdr3_nt: TGTGCCAGCAGCTCCCCTAACATAGGGGGCGGCTACGAGCAGTACTTC
j_call: TRBJ2-1; v_call: TRBV7-9; clone_size: .; cdr3_length: 13; d_call: TRBD2; cdr3_aa: CASSFSGRNEQFF; cdr3_nt: TGTGCCAGCAGCTTTAGCGGGAGGAATGAGCAGTTCTTC
j_call: TRBJ1-2; v_call: TRBV29-1; clone_size: .; cdr3_length: 14; d_call: TRBD1; cdr3_aa: CSVEGRWAGGGYTF; cdr3_nt: TGCAGCGTTGAAGGACGGTGGGCAGGGGGCGGCTACACCTTC
j_call: TRBJ1-5; v_call: TRBV4-2; clone_size: .; cdr3_length: 16; d_call: .; cdr3_aa: CASSQVGVNSNQPQHF; cdr3_nt: TGTGCCAGCAGCCAAGTAGGGGTCAATAGCAATCAGCCCCAGCATTTT
j_call: TRBJ1-1; v_call: TRBV7-9; clone_size: .; cdr3_length: 14; d_call: TRBD1; cdr3_aa: CASRVQGVNTEAFF; cdr3_nt: TGTGCCAGCAGAGTACAGGGGGTTAACACTGAAGCTTTCTTT
j_call: TRBJ2-3; v_call: TRBV7-2; clone_size: .; cdr3_length: 16; d_call: .; cdr3_aa: CASSRPMAPSTDTQYF; cdr3_nt: TGTGCCAGCAGCCGTCCCATGGCACCTAGCACAGATACGCAGTATTTT
j_call: TRBJ1-2; v_call: TRBV15; clone_size: .; cdr3_length: 14; d_call: TRBD1; cdr3_aa: CATIGTVALYGYTF; cdr3_nt: TGTGCCACCATCGGGACAGTAGCTCTCTATGGCTACACCTTC
j_call: TRBJ1-6; v_call: TRBV27; clone_size: .; cdr3_length: 15; d_call: TRBD1; cdr3_aa: CASSSGTGWNSPLHF; cdr3_nt: TGTGCCAGCAGTTCTGGGACAGGGTGGAATTCACCCCTCCACTTT
j_call: TRBJ1-2; v_call: TRBV23-1; clone_size: .; cdr3_length: 11; d_call: .; cdr3_aa: CASGGGYGYTF; cdr3_nt: TGCGCCTCGGGGGGGGGCTATGGCTACACCTTC
j_call: TRBJ2-7; v_call: TRBV5-4; clone_size: .; cdr3_length: 14; d_call: TRBD1; cdr3_aa: CASRYAGQAYEQYF; cdr3_nt: TGTGCCAGCCGATATGCTGGACAGGCCTACGAGCAGTACTTC
j_call: TRBJ1-1; v_call: TRBV28; clone_size: .; cdr3_length: 12; d_call: .; cdr3_aa: CASSLKLTEAFF; cdr3_nt: TGTGCCAGCAGTTTAAAACTGACAGAAGCTTTCTTT
j_call: TRBJ1-6; v_call: TRBV15; clone_size: .; cdr3_length: 17; d_call: .; cdr3_aa: CATSRHPNRAQNSPLHF; cdr3_nt: TGTGCCACCAGCAGACACCCGAACAGGGCTCAAAATTCACCCCTCCACTTT
j_call: TRBJ1-2; v_call: TRBV11-2; clone_size: once; cdr3_length: 13; d_call: TRBD1; cdr3_aa: CASSLDRAYGYTF; cdr3_nt: TGTGCCAGCAGCCTGGACAGGGCCTATGGCTACACCTTC
j_call: TRBJ1-5; v_call: TRBV7-2; clone_size: .; cdr3_length: 15; d_call: .; cdr3_aa: CASSLQGLSNQPQHF; cdr3_nt: TGTGCCAGCAGCTTACAGGGCCTTAGCAATCAGCCCCAGCATTTT
j_call: TRBJ2-3; v_call: TRBV6-4; clone_size: .; cdr3_length: 14; d_call: TRBD1; cdr3_aa: CASRPGQDTDTQYF; cdr3_nt: TGTGCCAGCAGACCGGGACAGGACACAGATACGCAGTATTTT
j_call: TRBJ1-4; v_call: TRBV28; clone_size: .; cdr3_length: 13; d_call: TRBD1; cdr3_aa: CASSEGQHEKLFF; cdr3_nt: TGTGCCAGCAGTGAGGGACAGCATGAAAAACTGTTTTTT
j_call: TRBJ2-2; v_call: TRBV4-2; clone_size: .; cdr3_length: 17; d_call: TRBD2; cdr3_aa: CASSVGTSGDNTGELFF; cdr3_nt: TGTGCCAGCAGCGTCGGGACTAGCGGGGATAACACCGGGGAGCTGTTTTTT
j_call: TRBJ2-5; v_call: TRBV5-1; clone_size: .; cdr3_length: 14; d_call: .; cdr3_aa: CASSSGTPQETQYF; cdr3_nt: TGCGCCAGCAGCTCCGGGACTCCCCAAGAGACCCAGTACTTC